The next 21 T cell receptor beta chains were all read from a single sample in a study of radiation and T cells in renal cell carcinoma. The time point was: blood 4 weeks post-SBRT, at nephrectomy. The treatment: 15 Gy SBRT to primary tumor, nephrectomy 4 weeks later. Assay: immunoSEQ multiplex PCR; the TCRdb copy retains only in-frame clones and omits some. This sample has around 100,000 clones, with approximately 82% found just once. The sequencing used blood, collected from a patient whose treatment included radiotherapy and nephrectomy. These receptors were obtained from a man aged 55 to 70 with renal cell carcinoma.

V gene TRBV19 combines with J gene TRBJ2-1, with 15 bases matching TRBD2. CDR3 length: 18 amino acids. Trimming took 7 bases from V and 4 from J; bases not matched to a gene: 11. Germline CDR1 reads LNHDA; CDR2 reads SQIVND (reference sequence). CDR3 protein: CASKKFHGTSGRYNEQFF. CDR3 DNA: TGTGCCAGTAAGAAGTTTCACGGGACTAGCGGGAGGTACAATGAGCAGTTCTTC.

This sequence joins TRBV28 and TRBJ2-1; D is perhaps TRBD1 or TRBD2 (5 bases each). Per germline, CDR1 MDHEN and CDR2 SYDVKM. V gave up 7 bases and J gave up 0 bases, with 13 bases separating them. The CDR3 spans 15 residues. The CDR3 spells CASTEWGSSYNEQFF. In nucleotides, the CDR3 is TGTGCCAGCACTGAGTGGGGGAGCTCCTACAATGAGCAGTTCTTC.

This chain uses TRBV29-1 with TRBJ1-1, with 9 bases matching TRBD1. Trimming cost V 7 bases and J 1 base; bases outside gene matches: 7. The CDR3 sequence is 14 residues long. Germline V gene data show CDR1 as SQVTM and CDR2 as ANQGSEA. DNA for the CDR3: TGCAGCGCCACACAGGGGGCATGGAACACTGAAGCTTTCTTT. Translating it yields CSATQGAWNTEAFF.

This chain links TRBV6-5 with TRBJ1-2, with TRBD1 as a possible D gene (6 bases). The V end lost 5 bases, the J end lost 4 bases, and 14 bases lay between the germline ends. Germline-derived CDR1 and CDR2 are MNHEY and SVGAGI. The CDR3 is 14 residues long. This CDR3 reads CASSRTELGYGYTF. CDR3 coding DNA: TGTGCCAGCAGTAGGACAGAATTAGGCTATGGCTACACCTTC.

This clone was counted only a few times. The genes are TRBV5-4 and TRBJ2-1; TRBD2 agrees at 8 bases. Germline assignment: CDR1 SGHNT and CDR2 YYREEE (reference sequence). Trimming cost V 1 base and J 0 bases; bases outside gene matches: 0. This CDR3 spans 15 amino acids. The CDR3, as DNA: TGTGCCAGCAGCTTGCGGGAGGGCTCCTACAATGAGCAGTTCTTC. Its translation: CASSLREGSYNEQFF.

V usage is TRBV9 and J usage is TRBJ2-3, with 9 bases that match TRBD1. Germline V lookup: CDR1 SGDLS, CDR2 YYNGEE. V gave up 4 bases and J gave up 1 base; unmatched junction bases: 7. The CDR3 spans 16 residues. The CDR3 nucleotides are TGTGCCAGCAGCTTAACCGACAGGGGGGGCACAGATACGCAGTATTTT. Its translation: CASSLTDRGGTDTQYF.

Turning to this clone: Other DNA sequences in this sample translate to the same CDR3. This chain connects TRBV11-2 to TRBJ2-5, with D maybe TRBD2 (5 bases). V shed 1 base and J shed 0 bases, with 6 bases lying between them. The germline gives CDR1 SGHAT, CDR2 FQNNGV. The CDR3 has 14 amino acids. CDR3 sequence reads: CASSLGGYQETQYF. Here the CDR3 DNA reads TGTGCCAGCAGCTTAGGCGGGTACCAAGAGACCCAGTACTTC.

The CDR3, as DNA: TGTGCCAGCTCACCGGAGACTAGCGGGACGATCTACAATGAGCAGTTCTTC. It codes for CASSPETSGTIYNEQFF. The chain is built from TRBV18 and TRBJ2-1; TRBD2 matches 11 bases. V lost 3 bases and J lost 3; bases outside the gene matches: 7. From germline, CDR1 is KGHSH and CDR2 LQKENI. The length of the CDR3 is 17 residues.

This sequence joins TRBV6-1 and TRBJ2-7; the D is unclear. CDR1 and CDR2 from the germline V gene are MNHNS and SASEGT. The CDR3 contains 13 residues. In DNA form, the CDR3 reads TGTGCGCTCCGCAGGTTGGGTGGCTACGAGCAGTACTTC. Translation gives CALRRLGGYEQYF.

This clone was recorded only once. The V and J genes are TRBV2 and TRBJ2-7; 10 bases match TRBD2. V lost 7 bases and J lost 2; bases outside the gene matches: 8. The CDR3 totals 15 residues. Germline V gene data show CDR1 as SNHLY and CDR2 as FYNNEI. Here the CDR3 reads CASKLAGVRTYEQYF. The CDR3 nucleotides read TGTGCCAGCAAGCTAGCGGGAGTACGTACCTACGAGCAGTACTTC.

The sample holds one count of this clone. The gene calls are TRBV29-1 and TRBJ2-1; TRBD1 is a possible D gene (5 bases). The CDR3 has 13 residues. Trimming removed 2 bases at V and 7 bases at J, with 12 bases between. Germline CDR1 SQVTM, CDR2 ANQGSEA. The CDR3 DNA follows: TGCAGCGTTGAAAAGGGGCGCGAAAATGAGCAGTTCTTC. It encodes CSVEKGRENEQFF.

This chain links TRBV4-1 with TRBJ2-7; TRBD2 agrees at 7 bases. The junction had 17 bases not matched to a gene; V was cut back by 3 bases and J by 6 bases. Germline V gives CDR1 MGHRA, CDR2 YSYEKL. This CDR3 contains 17 residues. The CDR3 coding sequence is TGCGCCAGCAGCCAGCTACCGGGACTACCGATAGAAGGCGAGCAGTACTTC. Encoded protein: CASSQLPGLPIEGEQYF.

The rearrangement uses TRBV5-1 and TRBJ2-3, with D possibly TRBD2 on 6 matching bases. V was trimmed by 7 bases and J by 0 bases, leaving 15 bases between them. CDR1 is SGHRS and CDR2 is YFSETQ in the germline V gene. This CDR3 spans 15 amino acids. CDR3: CASGSSGGSTDTQYF. CDR3 bases: TGCGCCAGCGGTAGTAGCGGAGGGAGCACAGATACGCAGTATTTT.

This clone showed up just a few times. This chain links TRBV9 with TRBJ1-1, with D perhaps matching TRBD1 (5 bases). Germline CDR1 and CDR2: SGDLS and YYNGEE. This CDR3 is 13 amino acids long. The germline V and J ends were trimmed by 7 bases and 0 bases, with 10 bases remaining between them. CDR3 in DNA: TGTGCCAGCGGGAGGGGACTGAACACTGAAGCTTTCTTT. Protein: CASGRGLNTEAFF.

The V and J genes are TRBV9 and TRBJ2-1; D is ambiguous. Germline CDR1 SGDLS, CDR2 YYNGEE. V lost 3 bases, J lost 5 bases, and 12 bases lay in between. This CDR3 spans 14 amino acids. The CDR3: CASSASKVDNEQFF. Written as DNA, the CDR3 is TGTGCCAGCAGCGCCAGCAAAGTCGACAATGAGCAGTTCTTC.

The V call is TRBV2, the J call TRBJ2-7; 10 bases are shared with TRBD1. The germline V gene encodes CDR1 SNHLY and CDR2 FYNNEI. V lost 5 bases, J lost 3 bases, and 4 bases stayed unmatched. The CDR3 covers 14 residues. The CDR3 here is CASSYGTGDYEQYF. CDR3 DNA: TGTGCCAGCAGTTACGGGACAGGGGACTACGAGCAGTACTTC.

This rearrangement joins TRBV7-6 to TRBJ2-7, with D unresolved. Germline V gene sequence: CDR1 SGHVS, CDR2 FNYEAQ. V was clipped by 5 bases and J by 0 bases, with 11 bases between them. The CDR3 is made up of 14 amino acids. The CDR3 nucleotides are TGTGCCAGCAGCCCCCAACAGAGCTCCTACGAGCAGTACTTC. This codes for CASSPQQSSYEQYF.

This clone showed up just a few times. V gene TRBV27 combines with J gene TRBJ1-2; D ambiguous. Trimming removed 2 bases from V and 8 bases from J, with 12 bases in between. Germline-derived CDR1 and CDR2 are MNHEY and SMNVEV (reference sequence). The CDR3 consists of 13 residues. CDR3 coding DNA: TGTGCCAGCAGTTTAGAAGGAGGGTTCGGCTACACCTTC. Translating gives CASSLEGGFGYTF.

This chain uses TRBV27 with TRBJ2-1, with no clear D. Trimming removed 2 bases from V and 4 bases from J, with 6 bases in between. The CDR3 is made up of 13 amino acids. CDR1 MNHEY and CDR2 SMNVEV come from the germline V gene (reference sequence). CDR3 loop: CASSLGRYNEQFF. DNA for the CDR3: TGTGCCAGCAGTTTAGGACGGTACAATGAGCAGTTCTTC.

The CDR3 reads CSHSSYNEQFF. CDR3 in DNA: TGCAGTCACAGCTCCTACAATGAGCAGTTCTTC. The chain recombines TRBV20-1 with TRBJ2-1; no definite D call. The ends were cut back, 8 bases at V and 0 bases at J, with 5 bases in the middle. CDR3 length: 11 amino acids. Germline assignment: CDR1 DFQATT and CDR2 SNEGSKA (reference sequence).

This chain connects TRBV19 to TRBJ2-6; 10 nucleotides agree with TRBD1. Germline V gene data show CDR1 as LNHDA and CDR2 as SQIVND (reference sequence). The CDR3 totals 18 residues. V trimming: 0 bases; J trimming: 2 bases; junction bases outside the gene matches: 4. The CDR3 protein is CASSIDDRGLAGANVLTF. The CDR3, as DNA: TGTGCCAGTAGTATAGACGACAGGGGGCTGGCTGGGGCCAACGTCCTGACTTTC.